This T cell receptor beta chain was found in a study of cytomegalovirus exposure and HLA in healthy donors. The CDR3 has 19 residues. V was pared by 0 bases and J by 4 bases, with 22 bases between. The V gene's germline CDR1 is MGHRA and CDR2 YSYEKL. 13 Jbeta primers and 60 Vbeta primers were used for the PCR. Sequencing was performed with immunoSEQ multiplex PCR; in TCRdb, only in-frame clones are kept and a portion is missing. The repertoire holds 110,000 to 150,000 clones, about 75% seen once, with approximately 4.2% in the top ten. Sequences were obtained from PBMCs. The TCR originated in a man between 60 and 75 years old in good health and CMV-seronegative. This sequence joins TRBV4-1 and TRBJ2-1; tentative D call: TRBD1 (6 bases). The DNA for the CDR3 is TGCGCCAGCAGCCAAGATAAGAGGAGTGACGAGGGGGTGTACAATGAGCAGTTCTTC. Amino acids: CASSQDKRSDEGVYNEQFF.